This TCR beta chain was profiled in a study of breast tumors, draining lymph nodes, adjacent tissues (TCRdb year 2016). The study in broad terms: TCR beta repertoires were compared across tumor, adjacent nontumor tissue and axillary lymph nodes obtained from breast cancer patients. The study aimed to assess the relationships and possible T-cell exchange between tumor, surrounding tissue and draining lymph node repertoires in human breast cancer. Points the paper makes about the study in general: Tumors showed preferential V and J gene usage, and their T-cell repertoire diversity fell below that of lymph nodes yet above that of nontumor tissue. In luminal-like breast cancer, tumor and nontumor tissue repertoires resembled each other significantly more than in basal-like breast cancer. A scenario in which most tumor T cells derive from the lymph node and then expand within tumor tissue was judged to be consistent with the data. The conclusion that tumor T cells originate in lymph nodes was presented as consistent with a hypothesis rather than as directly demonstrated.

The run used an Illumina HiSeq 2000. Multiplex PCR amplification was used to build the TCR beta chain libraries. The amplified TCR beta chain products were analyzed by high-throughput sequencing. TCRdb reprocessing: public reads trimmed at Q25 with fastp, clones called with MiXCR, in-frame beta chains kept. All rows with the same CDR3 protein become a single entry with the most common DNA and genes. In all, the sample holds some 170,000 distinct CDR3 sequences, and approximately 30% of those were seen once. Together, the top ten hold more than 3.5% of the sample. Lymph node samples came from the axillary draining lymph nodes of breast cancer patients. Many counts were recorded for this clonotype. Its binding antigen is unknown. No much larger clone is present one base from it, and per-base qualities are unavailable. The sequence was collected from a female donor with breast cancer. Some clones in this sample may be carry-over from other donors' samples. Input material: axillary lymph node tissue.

CDR3 sequence: CASSSGTGRGDEQFF. The DNA reads TGCGCCAGCAGCTCCGGGACCGGGCGGGGGGATGAGCAGTTCTTC. The sequence links TRBV5-1 to TRBJ2-1, and TRBD2 matches 8 of the central bases. For this chain, trimming is 3 bases at the V end and 8 bases at the J end, and the number of junction bases without a gene match is 10. Inclusive of the bounding cysteine and phenylalanine, the CDR3 is 15 residues long. The retained sequence is limited to the CDR3, 45 bases, with the frame set at the first base. Taken from the germline V gene, the CDR1 and CDR2 loops are SGHRS and YFSETQ.